The 32 T cell receptor beta chains presented below share a single source sample, sequenced in a study. TCRdb redid the calling of the RT-PCR reads with MiXCR, one entry per CDR3 protein. The sample shows about 700,000 distinct CDR3 sequences, approximately 15% of them seen only once. Sequencing used memory CD4+ T cells from blood. The receptors originated from a female donor in good health, serving as a healthy control.

In this sample, this clonotype turned up many times. The chain carries TRBV29-1 and TRBJ2-5, with 7 bases matching TRBD1. From germline, CDR1 is SQVTM and CDR2 ANQGSEA. V shed 7 bases and J 5 bases; nucleotides not matched to a gene: 7. There are 12 residues in the CDR3. The CDR3 sequence is CSAGQFGETQYF. CDR3 nucleotides: TGCAGCGCGGGACAGTTCGGGGAGACCCAGTACTTC.

The gene calls are TRBV20-1 and TRBJ1-2; perhaps TRBD1 as D (5 bases). CDR3 size: 16 residues. Trimming left V 5 bases short and J 0 bases short, with 19 bases between. Germline V lookup: CDR1 DFQATT, CDR2 SNEGSKA (reference sequence). The CDR3 region has the DNA TGCAGTGCTGCCAGACGTGGGGGTACCTCTAACTATGGCTACACCTTC. This gives the protein CSAARRGGTSNYGYTF.

Only a few counts were recorded for this clonotype. The chain is built from TRBV5-1 and TRBJ2-3; the D is unclear. V was pared by 2 bases and J by 1 base, with 17 bases between. Germline CDR1 and CDR2: SGHRS and YFSETQ. The CDR3 totals 17 residues. CDR3 residues: CASSFLVRGAGTDTQYF. The DNA of the CDR3 is TGCGCCAGCAGCTTCCTGGTTCGCGGCGCAGGCACAGATACGCAGTATTTT. The full variable domain, its missing parts supplied by reference TRBV5-1 and TRBJ2-3, is KAGVTQTPRYLIKTRGQQVTLSCSPISGHRSVSWYQQTPGQGLQFLFEYFSETQRNKGNFPGRFSGRQFSNSRSEMNVSTLELGDSALYLCASSFLVRGAGTDTQYFGPGTRLTVL.

The chain employs TRBV7-2 and TRBJ2-7; no reliable D call. The V end lost 0 bases, the J end lost 2 bases, and 8 bases lay between the germline ends. CDR3 length: 14 residues. Germline CDR1 and CDR2: SGHTA and FQGNSA. CDR3 nucleotides: TGTGCCAGCAGCTTAGCTCTCCCTACCTACGAGCAGTACTTC. Translation: CASSLALPTYEQYF.

This clonotype turned up a few times. The rearrangement joins TRBV10-3 to TRBJ2-7; TRBD2 might be the D (6 bases). Germline CDR1 is ENHRY and CDR2 is SYGVKD. With 3 bases removed from V and 6 bases from J, the gap between germline ends came to 21 bases. This CDR3 is built from 16 residues. Here the CDR3 reads CAISDVLAAPTGEQYF. The CDR3 DNA reads TGTGCCATCAGTGATGTCTTAGCGGCACCGACGGGCGAGCAGTACTTC.

This clonotype has ten or more counts. The chain is built from TRBV5-5 and TRBJ2-7, with 7 bases lining up with TRBD1. Germline trimming cut 3 bases from V and 6 bases from J; bases unmatched to any gene: 9. The CDR3 is 14 amino acids. Looked up from germline, CDR1 is SGHKS and CDR2 is YYEKEE (reference sequence). The DNA of the CDR3 is TGTGCCAGCAGCTCCGAGACAGGGTACGCCGAGCAGTACTTC. Its translation: CASSSETGYAEQYF.

The CDR3 reads CSAREASSGETQYF. CDR3 DNA: TGCAGTGCTAGAGAAGCCTCTAGCGGGGAGACCCAGTACTTC. V gene TRBV20-1 combines with J gene TRBJ2-5; TRBD2 matches at 8 bases. This CDR3 contains 14 residues. CDR1 and CDR2 (germline): DFQATT, SNEGSKA (reference sequence). The V gene end was trimmed by 0 bases and the J gene end by 5 bases; junction bases not matched to a gene: 5.

The CDR3 region has the DNA TGCAGCGTTGGACAGGGGGGAGACACAGATACGCAGTATTTT. Encoded protein: CSVGQGGDTDTQYF. This chain links TRBV29-1 with TRBJ2-3, with TRBD1 identical over 9 bases. The junction had 4 bases not matched to a gene; V was cut back by 4 bases and J by 2 bases. The CDR3 consists of 14 residues. CDR1 is SQVTM and CDR2 is ANQGSEA in the germline V gene.

This chain connects TRBV19 to TRBJ2-5; D assignment may be TRBD1 or TRBD2 (5 bases each). V lost 7 bases to trimming and J lost 1 base, with 16 bases between them. Germline V CDR1 and CDR2: LNHDA, SQIVND (reference sequence). The CDR3 spans 15 residues. This CDR3 reads CASNAAGTSQETQYF. CDR3 nucleotide sequence: TGTGCCAGTAATGCAGCCGGGACGTCCCAAGAGACCCAGTACTTC.

This clonotype was seen repeatedly, ten times or more. The J gene is TRBJ2-7, the V gene TRBV6-5; 13 positions match TRBD2. Germline V gives CDR1 MNHEY, CDR2 SVGAGI. V was clipped by 6 bases and J by 6 bases; unmatched bases: 8. CDR3 length: 15 amino acids. The CDR3 protein is CASRPGLAGASEQYF. The DNA of the CDR3 is TGTGCCAGCAGACCCGGACTAGCGGGAGCGTCCGAGCAGTACTTC.

This chain links TRBV6-2 or TRBV6-3 with TRBJ2-7; the D gene is possibly TRBD1 (6 bases). V gave up 10 bases and J gave up 3 bases, with 16 bases separating them. The length of the CDR3 is 13 residues. Germline CDR1 is MNHEY and CDR2 is SVGEGT. In DNA form, the CDR3 reads TGTGCCATCACCAGGACAGCTTACTACGAGCAGTACTTC. It translates to CAITRTAYYEQYF.

This chain uses TRBV5-1 with TRBJ1-5, with TRBD1 matching over 7 bases. Germline V gene lookup returns CDR1 SGHRS and CDR2 YFSETQ. The V segment lost 4 bases and the J segment 10 bases; nucleotides outside the gene matches: 14. This CDR3 has 15 amino acids. The CDR3 region has the DNA TGCGCCAGCAGCCTAAACCCCGGACAGGCTCAACCCCAGCATTTT. Translating it yields CASSLNPGQAQPQHF.

This clonotype was counted a few times. V usage is TRBV6-2 or TRBV6-3 and J usage is TRBJ2-1; D may be TRBD2 (6 bases). The CDR3 has 13 residues. V gave up 2 bases and J gave up 9 bases, with 11 bases separating them. Per the germline V gene, CDR1 is MNHEY and CDR2 is SVGEGT. In nucleotides, the CDR3 is TGTGCCAGCAGTTACCCGGGACTGGTTGAGCAGTTCTTC. Translation gives CASSYPGLVEQFF.

This clonotype showed up just a few times. This chain links TRBV4-1 with TRBJ1-2; 7 bases line up with TRBD1. The junction had 15 bases not matched to a gene; V was cut back by 0 bases and J by 2 bases. The CDR3 has 19 residues. From germline, CDR1 is MGHRA and CDR2 YSYEKL. This CDR3 reads CASSQDGRDSRSLNYGYTF. The CDR3 DNA follows: TGCGCCAGCAGCCAAGACGGGCGGGACAGCCGCTCACTGAACTATGGCTACACCTTC.

The table lists this clonotype with a few counts. The chain combines TRBV5-4 with TRBJ2-1, with 9 bases aligning to TRBD2. Per the germline V gene, CDR1 is SGHNT and CDR2 is YYREEE (reference sequence). The CDR3 sequence is 16 residues long. V gave up 2 bases and J gave up 5 bases; unmatched junction bases: 8. CDR3 loop: CASSFGGGGKNNEQFF. The CDR3 nucleotides are TGTGCCAGCAGCTTCGGCGGGGGGGGGAAGAACAATGAGCAGTTCTTC.

The CDR3 reads CAWSRVDTQYF. CDR3 coding DNA: TGTGCCTGGAGTCGGGTCGATACGCAGTATTTT. This rearrangement joins TRBV30 to TRBJ2-3, with D unclear. V was shortened by 2 bases and J by 6 bases, with 6 bases between the two germline ends. The germline gives CDR1 GTSNPN, CDR2 SVGIG (reference sequence). The CDR3 consists of 11 residues.

Ten or more counts support this clonotype. The chain employs TRBV10-3 and TRBJ2-1, with TRBD2 matching 9 bases. Germline values: CDR1 ENHRY, CDR2 SYGVKD. V trimming: 4 bases; J trimming: 8 bases; junction bases outside the gene matches: 9. This CDR3 has 15 amino acids. CDR3 region: CAISVGSSGKDEQFF. As DNA, the CDR3 is TGTGCCATCAGTGTGGGTTCTAGCGGGAAGGATGAGCAGTTCTTC.

This clonotype was seen only a few times. This chain joins TRBV5-1 and TRBJ2-7; 9 positions match TRBD2. J was trimmed by 1 base and V by 0 bases; bases with no gene match: 5. The CDR3 contains 16 residues. The V gene's germline CDR1 is SGHRS and CDR2 YFSETQ. CDR3: CASSLGLTSGSYEQYF. The CDR3 nucleotides are TGCGCCAGCAGCTTGGGGTTGACTAGCGGTTCCTACGAGCAGTACTTC.

The chain uses TRBV20-1 and TRBJ1-1; no firm D call. This CDR3 has 14 amino acids. The V gene's germline CDR1 is DFQATT and CDR2 SNEGSKA (reference sequence). Trimming removed 0 bases at V and 0 bases at J, with 8 bases between. The CDR3 DNA is TGCAGTGCTAGAGATCCAATCATGAACACTGAAGCTTTCTTT. As protein: CSARDPIMNTEAFF.

This clonotype was observed at least ten times. This chain joins TRBV6-2 or TRBV6-3 and TRBJ2-7; TRBD1 matches at 9 bases. V was pared by 8 bases and J by 0 bases, with 11 bases of the junction left unmatched. The germline gives CDR1 MNHEY, CDR2 SVGEGT. The CDR3 is 16 amino acids. CDR3 DNA sequence: TGTGCCAGCCAGGTCTCTGGGACAGGGAGCTCCTACGAGCAGTACTTC. Amino acids: CASQVSGTGSSYEQYF.

The rearrangement uses TRBV20-1 and TRBJ1-2, with no clear D. The V end lost 3 bases, the J end lost 8 bases, and 16 bases lay between the germline ends. In germline, CDR1 is DFQATT, CDR2 SNEGSKA (reference sequence). The CDR3 runs to 13 residues. CDR3 protein: CSASRARLEGYTF. In DNA form, the CDR3 reads TGCAGTGCTAGTCGGGCCAGACTGGAAGGCTACACCTTC.

This clonotype was recorded many times. The gene calls are TRBV12-3 or TRBV12-4 and TRBJ1-6; unclear D gene. Trimming left V 5 bases short and J 11 bases short, with 13 bases between. The CDR3 is made up of 13 amino acids. CDR3 loop: CASSLPGTPPLHF. The DNA of the CDR3 is TGTGCCAGCAGTCTCCCAGGAACGCCACCCCTCCACTTT.

There are many counts of this clonotype. This sequence joins TRBV20-1 and TRBJ2-3; D may be TRBD2 (6 bases). Per germline, CDR1 DFQATT and CDR2 SNEGSKA (reference sequence). The CDR3 spans 15 residues. V lost 3 bases, J lost 0 bases, and 13 bases lay in between. CDR3 in amino acids: CSASRSGLSTDTQYF. The DNA of the CDR3 is TGCAGTGCTAGCCGCAGCGGACTAAGCACAGATACGCAGTATTTT.

This clonotype was observed a handful of times. The chain employs TRBV27 and TRBJ1-1, with D possibly matching TRBD1 (5 bases). The CDR3 length is 17 residues. Trimming left V 3 bases short and J 1 base short, with 18 bases between. Germline V lookup: CDR1 MNHEY, CDR2 SMNVEV (reference sequence). CDR3 DNA: TGTGCCAGCAGTTTGGGGGTTGACAGACTCAGGAACACTGAAGCTTTCTTT. Its translation is CASSLGVDRLRNTEAFF.

This clonotype was found a few times. The chain links TRBV19 to TRBJ1-1; a possible D gene is TRBD1 (6 bases). Per the germline V gene, CDR1 is LNHDA and CDR2 is SQIVND (reference sequence). This CDR3 is built from 14 residues. The V and J ends lost 6 bases and 1 base respectively, with 12 bases between them. Here the CDR3 DNA reads TGTGCCAGTAGCGGACAGACCTCGAACACTGAAGCTTTCTTT. Its protein is CASSGQTSNTEAFF.

This clonotype was detected ten times or more. J is TRBJ2-5 and V is TRBV20-1; TRBD2 might be the D (7 bases). Trimming stripped 8 bases from V and 2 bases from J, with 21 bases between. Germline CDR1 is DFQATT and CDR2 is SNEGSKA (reference sequence). CDR3 length: 15 residues. This CDR3 reads CSIPAHREGQETQYF. The CDR3 coding sequence is TGCAGTATCCCAGCGCACAGGGAGGGTCAAGAGACCCAGTACTTC.

This clonotype was observed a few times. This chain joins TRBV12-3 or TRBV12-4 and TRBJ1-2; 7 bases fit TRBD1. After removal of 6 bases from V and 5 bases from J, the junction contained 6 bases not matched to a gene. The CDR3 extends over 13 amino acids. The DNA for the CDR3 is TGTGCCAGCAGCCGGGGACAGAAATATGGCTACACCTTC. Translating gives CASSRGQKYGYTF.

This clonotype occurred many times. This rearrangement joins TRBV10-3 to TRBJ1-5; D may be TRBD1 (5 bases). Trimming shortened V by 8 bases and J by 4 bases, and 12 bases separated the two germline ends. Germline CDR1 is ENHRY and CDR2 is SYGVKD. This CDR3 is built from 13 residues. The CDR3 loop reads CAISRDGNQPQHF. CDR3 DNA sequence: TGTGCCATCTCCCGGGACGGAAATCAGCCCCAGCATTTT.

The CDR3 DNA reads as TGTGCCAGCAGTTTGCCCGGGACAGGTATAACTGAAGCTTTCTTT. The encoded protein is CASSLPGTGITEAFF. The rearrangement joins TRBV28 to TRBJ1-1, with 8 bases fitting TRBD1. The V gene's germline CDR1 is MDHEN and CDR2 SYDVKM. The CDR3 is 15 amino acids. With 3 bases clipped from V and 5 bases from J, the junction kept 8 bases outside the gene matches.

This clonotype was seen many times. The V and J genes are TRBV6-1 and TRBJ1-2; maybe TRBD1 (6 bases). CDR1 is MNHNS and CDR2 is SASEGT in the germline V gene. CDR3 length equals 16 residues. V was clipped by 0 bases and J by 10 bases, with 21 bases between them. CDR3 amino acids: CASSEAVGGGALDYTF. The CDR3 DNA sequence: TGTGCCAGCAGTGAAGCAGTGGGTGGGGGCGCGTTGGACTACACCTTC.

This clonotype was seen more than once but under ten times. This chain uses TRBV3-1 with TRBJ2-3; TRBD2 might be the D (6 bases). Trimming took off 1 base at V and 4 bases at J, with 15 bases between the two ends. The CDR3 sequence is 16 residues long. CDR1 is LGHDT, CDR2 YNNKEL, per germline (reference sequence). Here the CDR3 reads CASSQGLGERADTQYF. Written as DNA, the CDR3 is TGTGCCAGCAGCCAAGGATTGGGGGAGCGGGCAGATACGCAGTATTTT.

This clonotype came up a few times. V gene TRBV24-1 combines with J gene TRBJ2-3; maybe TRBD1 (6 bases). The CDR3 totals 13 residues. Germline V CDR1 and CDR2: KGHDR, SFDVKD. V dropped 8 bases and J dropped 4 bases, with 12 bases sitting between them. CDR3 loop: CATKSPGADTQYF. The DNA for the CDR3 is TGTGCCACCAAAAGCCCAGGGGCAGATACGCAGTATTTT.